The entry below gives a single TCR beta chain sequence along with its context. These data come from a study of blood T cell repertoires in COVID-19. At the level of the study: T cells, B-cell-depleted T cells, or PBMCs provided the cDNA or gDNA that served as material.

Original data processing: Reference gene primer amplification gave estimated nucleated cell counts. The data were produced by immunoSEQ multiplex PCR, yet TCRdb's version contains in-frame clones alone and is incomplete. D and trimming come from the DNA, and the V and J calls and clone size come from that table. The table lists about 160,000 clones, around four fifths of them singletons. CDR1 and CDR2 (germline): MNHNY, SVGAGI (reference sequence). The CDR3 spans 13 residues. V shed 5 bases and J shed 5 bases, with 12 bases lying between them. The clonotype comes from a man in his 70s with acute or convalescent COVID-19. The gene calls are TRBV6-6 and TRBJ2-5, with D uncertain. What was sequenced was peripheral blood. The CDR3 sequence is CASSRPESETQYF. The CDR3 DNA reads as TGTGCCAGCAGTCGGCCCGAGTCCGAGACCCAGTACTTC.